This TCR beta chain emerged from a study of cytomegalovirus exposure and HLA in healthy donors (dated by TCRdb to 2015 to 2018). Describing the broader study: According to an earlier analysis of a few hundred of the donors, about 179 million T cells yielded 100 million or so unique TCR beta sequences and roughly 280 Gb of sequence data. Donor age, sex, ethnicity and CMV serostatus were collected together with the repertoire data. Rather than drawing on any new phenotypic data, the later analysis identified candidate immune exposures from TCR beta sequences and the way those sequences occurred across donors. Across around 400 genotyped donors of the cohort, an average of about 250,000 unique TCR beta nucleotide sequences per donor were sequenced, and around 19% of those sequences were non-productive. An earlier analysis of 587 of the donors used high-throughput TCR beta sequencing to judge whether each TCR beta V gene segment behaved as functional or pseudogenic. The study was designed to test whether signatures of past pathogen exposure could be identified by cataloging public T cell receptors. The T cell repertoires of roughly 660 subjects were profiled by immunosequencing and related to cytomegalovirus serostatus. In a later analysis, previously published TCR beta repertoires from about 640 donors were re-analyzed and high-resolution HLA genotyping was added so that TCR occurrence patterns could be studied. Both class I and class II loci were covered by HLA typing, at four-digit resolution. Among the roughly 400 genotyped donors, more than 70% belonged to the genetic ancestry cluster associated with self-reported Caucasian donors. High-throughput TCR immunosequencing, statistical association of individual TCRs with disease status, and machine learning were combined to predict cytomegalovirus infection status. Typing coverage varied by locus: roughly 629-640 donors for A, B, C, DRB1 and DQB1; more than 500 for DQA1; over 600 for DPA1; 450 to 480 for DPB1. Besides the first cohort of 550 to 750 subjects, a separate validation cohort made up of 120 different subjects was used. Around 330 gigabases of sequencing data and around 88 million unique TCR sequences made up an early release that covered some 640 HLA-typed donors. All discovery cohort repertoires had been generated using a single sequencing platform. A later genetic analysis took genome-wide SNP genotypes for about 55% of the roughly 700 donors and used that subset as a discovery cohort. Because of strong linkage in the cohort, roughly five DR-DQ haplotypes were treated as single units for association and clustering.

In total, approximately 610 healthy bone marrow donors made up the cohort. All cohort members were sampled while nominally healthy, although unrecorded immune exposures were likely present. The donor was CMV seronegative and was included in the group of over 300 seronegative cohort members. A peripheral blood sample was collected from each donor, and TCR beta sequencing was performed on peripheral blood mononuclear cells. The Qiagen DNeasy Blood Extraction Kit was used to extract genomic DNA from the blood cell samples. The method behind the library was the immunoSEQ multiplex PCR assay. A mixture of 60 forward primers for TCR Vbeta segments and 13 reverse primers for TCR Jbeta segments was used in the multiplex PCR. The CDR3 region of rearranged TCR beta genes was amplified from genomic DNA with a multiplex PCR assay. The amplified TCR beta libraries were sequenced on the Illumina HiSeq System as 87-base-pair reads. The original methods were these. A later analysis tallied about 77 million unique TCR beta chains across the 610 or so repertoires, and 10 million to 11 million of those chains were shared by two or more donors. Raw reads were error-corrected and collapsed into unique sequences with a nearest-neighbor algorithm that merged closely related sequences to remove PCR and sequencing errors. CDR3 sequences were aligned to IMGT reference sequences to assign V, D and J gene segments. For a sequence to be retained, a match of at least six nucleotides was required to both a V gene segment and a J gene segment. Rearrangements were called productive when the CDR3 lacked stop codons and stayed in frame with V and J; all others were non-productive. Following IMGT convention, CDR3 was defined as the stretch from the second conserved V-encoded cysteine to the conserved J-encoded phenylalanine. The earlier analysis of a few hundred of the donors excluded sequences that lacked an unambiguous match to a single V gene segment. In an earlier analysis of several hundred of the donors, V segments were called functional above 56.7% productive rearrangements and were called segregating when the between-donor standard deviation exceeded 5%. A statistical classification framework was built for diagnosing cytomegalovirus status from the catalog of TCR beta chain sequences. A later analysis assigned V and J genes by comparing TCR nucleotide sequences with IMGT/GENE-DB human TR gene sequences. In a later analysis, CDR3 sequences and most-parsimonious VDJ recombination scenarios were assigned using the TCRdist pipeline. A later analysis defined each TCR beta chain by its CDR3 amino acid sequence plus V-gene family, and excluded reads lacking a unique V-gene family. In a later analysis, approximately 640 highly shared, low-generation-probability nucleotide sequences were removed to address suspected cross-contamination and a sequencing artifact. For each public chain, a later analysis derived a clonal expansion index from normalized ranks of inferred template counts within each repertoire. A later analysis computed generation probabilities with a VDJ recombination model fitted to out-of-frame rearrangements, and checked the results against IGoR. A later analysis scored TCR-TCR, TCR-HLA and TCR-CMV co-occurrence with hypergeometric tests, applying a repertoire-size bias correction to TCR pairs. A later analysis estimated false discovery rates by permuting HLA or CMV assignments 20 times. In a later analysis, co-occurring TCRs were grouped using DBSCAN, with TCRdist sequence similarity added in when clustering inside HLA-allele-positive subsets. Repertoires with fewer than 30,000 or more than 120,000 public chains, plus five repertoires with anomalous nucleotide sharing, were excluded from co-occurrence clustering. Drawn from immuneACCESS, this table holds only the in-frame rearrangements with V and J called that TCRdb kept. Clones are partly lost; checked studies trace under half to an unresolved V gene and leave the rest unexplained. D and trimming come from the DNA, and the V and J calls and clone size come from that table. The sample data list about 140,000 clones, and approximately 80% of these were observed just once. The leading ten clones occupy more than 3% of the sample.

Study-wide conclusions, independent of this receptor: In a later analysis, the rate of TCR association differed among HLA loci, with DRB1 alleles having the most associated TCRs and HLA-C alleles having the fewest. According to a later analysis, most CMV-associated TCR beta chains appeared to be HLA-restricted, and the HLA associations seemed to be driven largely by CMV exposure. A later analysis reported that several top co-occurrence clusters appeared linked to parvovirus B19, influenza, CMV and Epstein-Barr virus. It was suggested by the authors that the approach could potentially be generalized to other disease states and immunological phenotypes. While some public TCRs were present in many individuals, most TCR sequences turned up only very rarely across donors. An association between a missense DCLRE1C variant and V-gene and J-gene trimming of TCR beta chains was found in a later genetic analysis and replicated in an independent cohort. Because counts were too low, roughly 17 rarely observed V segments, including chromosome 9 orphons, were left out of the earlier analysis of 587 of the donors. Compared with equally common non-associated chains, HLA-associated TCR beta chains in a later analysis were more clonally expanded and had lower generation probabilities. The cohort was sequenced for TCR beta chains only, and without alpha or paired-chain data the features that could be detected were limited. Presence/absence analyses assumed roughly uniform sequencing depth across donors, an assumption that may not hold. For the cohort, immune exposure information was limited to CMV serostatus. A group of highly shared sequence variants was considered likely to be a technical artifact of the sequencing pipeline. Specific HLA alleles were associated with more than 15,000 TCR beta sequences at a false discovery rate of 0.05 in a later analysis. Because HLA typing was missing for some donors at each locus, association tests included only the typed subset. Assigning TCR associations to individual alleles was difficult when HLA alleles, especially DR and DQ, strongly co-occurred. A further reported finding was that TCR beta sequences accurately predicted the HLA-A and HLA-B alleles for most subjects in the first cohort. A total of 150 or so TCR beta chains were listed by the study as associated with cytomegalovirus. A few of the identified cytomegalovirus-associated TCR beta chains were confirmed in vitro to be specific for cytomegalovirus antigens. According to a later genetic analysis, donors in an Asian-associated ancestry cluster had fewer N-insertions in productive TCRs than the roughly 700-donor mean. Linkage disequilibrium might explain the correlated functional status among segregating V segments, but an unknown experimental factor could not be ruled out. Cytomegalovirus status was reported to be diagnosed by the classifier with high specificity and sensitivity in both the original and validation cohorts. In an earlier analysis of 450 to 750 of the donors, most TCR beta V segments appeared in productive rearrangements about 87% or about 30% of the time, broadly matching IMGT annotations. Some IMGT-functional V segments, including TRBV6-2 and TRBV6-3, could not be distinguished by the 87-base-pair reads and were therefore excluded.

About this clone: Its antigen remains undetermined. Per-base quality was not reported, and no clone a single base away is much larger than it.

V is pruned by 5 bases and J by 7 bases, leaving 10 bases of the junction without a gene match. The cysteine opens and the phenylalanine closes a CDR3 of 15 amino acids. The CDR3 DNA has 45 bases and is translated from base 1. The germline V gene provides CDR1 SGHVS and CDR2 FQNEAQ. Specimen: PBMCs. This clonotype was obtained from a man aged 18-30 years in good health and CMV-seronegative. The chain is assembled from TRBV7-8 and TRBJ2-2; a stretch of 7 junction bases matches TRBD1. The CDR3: CASSVPRQGFGELFF. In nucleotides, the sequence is TGTGCCAGCAGCGTACCTCGACAGGGTTTCGGGGAGCTGTTTTTT.